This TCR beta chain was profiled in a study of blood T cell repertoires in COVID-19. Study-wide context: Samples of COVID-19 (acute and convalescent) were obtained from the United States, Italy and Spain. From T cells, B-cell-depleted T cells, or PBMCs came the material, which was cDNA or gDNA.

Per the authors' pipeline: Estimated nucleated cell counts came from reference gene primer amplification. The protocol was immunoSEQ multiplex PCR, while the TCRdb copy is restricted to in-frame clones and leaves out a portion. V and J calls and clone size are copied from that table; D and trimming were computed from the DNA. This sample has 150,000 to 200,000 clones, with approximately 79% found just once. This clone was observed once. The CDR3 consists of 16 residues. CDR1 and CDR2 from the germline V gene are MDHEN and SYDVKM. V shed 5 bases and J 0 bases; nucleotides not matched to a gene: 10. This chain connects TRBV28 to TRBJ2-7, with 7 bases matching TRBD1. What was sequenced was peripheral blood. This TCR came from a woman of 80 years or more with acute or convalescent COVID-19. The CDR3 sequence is CASSPGTVSFSYEQYF. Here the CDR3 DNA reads TGTGCCAGCAGTCCCGGGACAGTTTCTTTCTCCTACGAGCAGTACTTC.